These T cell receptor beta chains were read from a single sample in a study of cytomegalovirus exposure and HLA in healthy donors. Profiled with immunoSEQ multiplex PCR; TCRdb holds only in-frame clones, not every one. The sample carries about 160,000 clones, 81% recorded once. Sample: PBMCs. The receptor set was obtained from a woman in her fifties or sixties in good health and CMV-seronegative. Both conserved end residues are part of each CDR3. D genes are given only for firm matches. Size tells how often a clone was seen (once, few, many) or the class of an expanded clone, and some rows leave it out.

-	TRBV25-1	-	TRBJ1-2	CASSVNTVYGGYTF	TGTGCCAGCAGTGTTAATACAGTATATGGAGGCTACACCTTC
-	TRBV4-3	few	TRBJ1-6	CASSQELGSGQKNSPLHF	TGCGCCAGCAGCCAAGAATTGGGATCAGGACAGAAAAATTCACCCCTCCACTTT
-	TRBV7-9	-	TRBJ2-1	CASSLQAGTYNEQFF	TGTGCCAGCAGCCTCCAGGCAGGGACTTATAATGAGCAGTTCTTC
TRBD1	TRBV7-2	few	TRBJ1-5	CASSAGQSNQPQHF	TGTGCCAGCAGCGCGGGACAGAGCAATCAGCCCCAGCATTTT
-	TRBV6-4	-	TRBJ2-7	CASSAVAGWEQYF	TGTGCCAGCAGTGCCGTCGCAGGGTGGGAGCAGTACTTC
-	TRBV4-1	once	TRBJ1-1	CASGAGVYTEAFF	TGCGCCAGCGGCGCGGGGGTATATACTGAAGCTTTCTTT
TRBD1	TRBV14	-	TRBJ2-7	CASSQEGQGRVHEQYF	TGTGCCAGCAGCCAAGAAGGACAGGGGCGCGTCCACGAGCAGTACTTC
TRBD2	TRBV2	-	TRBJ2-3	CATSGGVITDTQYF	TGTGCCACCTCTGGGGGGGTAATAACAGATACGCAGTATTTT
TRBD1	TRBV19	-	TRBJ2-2	CAVGQVPGELFF	TGTGCAGTGGGACAGGTCCCCGGGGAGCTGTTTTTT
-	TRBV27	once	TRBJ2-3	CASSFYEATGTDTQYF	TGTGCCAGCAGTTTTTACGAAGCGACGGGCACAGATACGCAGTATTTT
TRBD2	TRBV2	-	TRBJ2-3	CASKRELSTDTQYF	TGTGCCAGCAAGCGGGAGCTTAGCACAGATACGCAGTATTTT
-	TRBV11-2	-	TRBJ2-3	CASNLGADTQYF	TGTGCCAGCAATCTAGGGGCAGATACGCAGTATTTT